The clone carrying this T cell receptor (beta chain) showed up just a few times. This sequence may be a read error, since a much larger clone differs from it by one base. The CDR3 contains 16 residues. With listed TCR primers and previously described methods, bulk TCR libraries were prepared. TCRdb re-called the PCR reads with MiXCR, one entry per CDR3 protein. The sample has around 89,000 distinct CDR3 sequences; around 20% are singletons. This entry comes from a study of molecular identifiers for immune sequencing clone quantification. In the study overall: Five portions were made in replicates from RNA of 20,000 or 100,000 naive CD8 cells, and four underwent sequencing.

Using 10%, 30% or 50% RNA, naive CD8 libraries were derived from about 21,000 to 970,000 sorted cells. This chain connects TRBV12-3 or TRBV12-4 to TRBJ2-3, with D maybe TRBD2 (5 bases). The source is a human donor in good health. Some libraries in this study had Jurkat cell RNA spiked in. Sample: naive CD8+ T cells from blood, with Jurkat cell RNA spiked in. Subset described: FACS-sorted CD8+CD4-CCR7+CD45RA+ naive T cells. The CDR3 DNA reads TGTGCCAGCAGTCCCCTTGACTCCTCTAGCACAGATACGCGGTATTTT. Protein sequence: CASSPLDSSSTDTRYF.